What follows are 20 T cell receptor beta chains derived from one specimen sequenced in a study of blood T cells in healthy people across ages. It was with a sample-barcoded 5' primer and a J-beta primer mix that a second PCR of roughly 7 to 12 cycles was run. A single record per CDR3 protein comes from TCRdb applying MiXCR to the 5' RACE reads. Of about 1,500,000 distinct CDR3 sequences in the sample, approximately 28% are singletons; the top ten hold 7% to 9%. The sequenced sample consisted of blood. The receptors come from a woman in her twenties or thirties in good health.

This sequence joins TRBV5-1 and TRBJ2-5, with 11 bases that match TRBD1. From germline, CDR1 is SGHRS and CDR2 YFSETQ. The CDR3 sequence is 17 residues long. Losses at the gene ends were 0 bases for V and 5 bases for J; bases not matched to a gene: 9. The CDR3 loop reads CASSLVGGQGAEETQYF. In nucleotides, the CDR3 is TGCGCCAGCAGCTTGGTCGGAGGACAGGGGGCCGAGGAGACCCAGTACTTC.

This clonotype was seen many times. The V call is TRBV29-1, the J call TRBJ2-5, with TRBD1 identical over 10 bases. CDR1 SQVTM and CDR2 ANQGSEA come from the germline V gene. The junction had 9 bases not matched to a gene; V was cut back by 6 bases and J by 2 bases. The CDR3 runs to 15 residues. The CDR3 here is CSVGQGGFPQETQYF. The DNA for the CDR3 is TGCAGCGTAGGACAGGGGGGTTTTCCGCAAGAGACCCAGTACTTC.

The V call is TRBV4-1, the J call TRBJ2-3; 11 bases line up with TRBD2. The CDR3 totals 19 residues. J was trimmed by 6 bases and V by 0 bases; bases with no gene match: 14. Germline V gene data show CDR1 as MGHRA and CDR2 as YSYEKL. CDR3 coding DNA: TGCGCCAGCAGCCAAGAAGGCCCTAGCGGGGGGTCGATATGGGATACGCAGTATTTT. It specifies CASSQEGPSGGSIWDTQYF.

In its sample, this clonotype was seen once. The CDR3 sequence is CASREIAEHTDTQYF. Here the CDR3 DNA reads TGTGCCAGCAGGGAAATAGCGGAGCACACAGATACGCAGTATTTT. The V call is TRBV2, the J call TRBJ2-3; TRBD2 might be the D (6 bases). The germline gives CDR1 SNHLY, CDR2 FYNNEI. The CDR3 has 15 residues. V shed 6 bases and J shed 2 bases, with 15 bases lying between them.

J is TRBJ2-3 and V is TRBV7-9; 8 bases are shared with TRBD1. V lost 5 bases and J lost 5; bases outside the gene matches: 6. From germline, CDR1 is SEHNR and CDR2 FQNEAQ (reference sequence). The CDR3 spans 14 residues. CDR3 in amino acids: CASSPDRGQDTQYF. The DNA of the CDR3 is TGTGCCAGCAGCCCCGACAGGGGTCAAGATACGCAGTATTTT.

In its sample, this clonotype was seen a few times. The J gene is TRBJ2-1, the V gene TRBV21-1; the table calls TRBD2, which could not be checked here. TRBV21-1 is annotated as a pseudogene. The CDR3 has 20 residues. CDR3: CASSKYTSGGTKREYNEQFF. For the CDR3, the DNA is TGTGCCAGCAGCAAGTACACCTCGGGCGGGACCAAGAGGGAGTACAATGAGCAGTTCTTC.

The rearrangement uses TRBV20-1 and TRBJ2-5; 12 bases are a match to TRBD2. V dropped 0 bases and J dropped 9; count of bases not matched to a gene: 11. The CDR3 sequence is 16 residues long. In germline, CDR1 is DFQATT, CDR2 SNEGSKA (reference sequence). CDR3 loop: CSAREPLAGGGRAQYF. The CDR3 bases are TGCAGTGCTAGAGAACCCCTAGCGGGAGGGGGTAGGGCCCAGTACTTC.

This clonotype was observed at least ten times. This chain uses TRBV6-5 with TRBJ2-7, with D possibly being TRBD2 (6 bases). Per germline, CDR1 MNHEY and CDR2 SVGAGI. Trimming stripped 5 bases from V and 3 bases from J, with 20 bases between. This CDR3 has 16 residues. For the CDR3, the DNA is TGTGCCAGCAGTCCCCTCGTCGCGGGGAGAGACTACGAGCAGTACTTC. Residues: CASSPLVAGRDYEQYF.

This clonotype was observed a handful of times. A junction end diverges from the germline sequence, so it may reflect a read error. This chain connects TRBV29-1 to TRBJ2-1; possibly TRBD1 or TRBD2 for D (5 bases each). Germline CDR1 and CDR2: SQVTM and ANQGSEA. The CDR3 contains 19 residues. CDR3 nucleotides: TGCAGCGTTGAAGGAAGGGGTACCCCGGGACCGAAATCCTACAATGAGCCGTTCTTC. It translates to CSVEGRGTPGPKSYNEPFF.

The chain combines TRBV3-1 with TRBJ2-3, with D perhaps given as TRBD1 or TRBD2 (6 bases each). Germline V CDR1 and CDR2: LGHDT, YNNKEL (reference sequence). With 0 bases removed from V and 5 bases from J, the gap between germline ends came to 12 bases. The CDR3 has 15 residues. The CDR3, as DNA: TGTGCCAGCAGCCAAGAGCCCGGGGGCGAAGATACGCAGTATTTT. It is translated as CASSQEPGGEDTQYF.

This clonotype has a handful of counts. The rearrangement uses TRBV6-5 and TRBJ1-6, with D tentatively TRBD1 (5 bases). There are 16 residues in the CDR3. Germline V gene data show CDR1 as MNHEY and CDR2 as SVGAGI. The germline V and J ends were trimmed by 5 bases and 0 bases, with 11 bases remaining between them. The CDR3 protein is CASSPGGGSYNSPLHF. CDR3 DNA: TGTGCCAGCAGTCCCGGGGGGGGCTCCTATAATTCACCCCTCCACTTT.

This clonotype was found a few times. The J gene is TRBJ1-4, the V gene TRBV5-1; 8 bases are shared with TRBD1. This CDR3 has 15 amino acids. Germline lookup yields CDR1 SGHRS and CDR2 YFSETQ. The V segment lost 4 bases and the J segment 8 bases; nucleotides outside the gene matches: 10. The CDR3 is CASSGGQAAGEKLFF. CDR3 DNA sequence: TGCGCCAGCAGCGGGGGACAGGCGGCCGGGGAAAAACTGTTTTTT.

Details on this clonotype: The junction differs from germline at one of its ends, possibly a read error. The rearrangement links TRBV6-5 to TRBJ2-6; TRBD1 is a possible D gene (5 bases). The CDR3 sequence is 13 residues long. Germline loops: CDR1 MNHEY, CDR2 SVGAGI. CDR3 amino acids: CASNQAGANVLTF. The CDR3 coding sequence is TGTGCCAGCAATCAAGCTGGGGCCAACGTCTTGACTTTC.

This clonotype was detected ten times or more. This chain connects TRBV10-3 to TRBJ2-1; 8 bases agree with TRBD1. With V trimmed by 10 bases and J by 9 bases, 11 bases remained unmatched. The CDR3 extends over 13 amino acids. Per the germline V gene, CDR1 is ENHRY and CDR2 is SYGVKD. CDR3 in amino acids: CANKEEQGGEQFF. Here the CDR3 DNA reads TGTGCCAATAAAGAGGAACAGGGGGGTGAGCAGTTCTTC.

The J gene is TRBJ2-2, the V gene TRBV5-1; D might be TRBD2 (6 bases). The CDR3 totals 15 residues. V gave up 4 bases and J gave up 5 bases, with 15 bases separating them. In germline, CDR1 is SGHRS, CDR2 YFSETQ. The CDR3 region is CASSVDGTGTGELFF. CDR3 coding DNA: TGCGCCAGCAGCGTCGATGGGACTGGGACCGGGGAGCTGTTTTTT.

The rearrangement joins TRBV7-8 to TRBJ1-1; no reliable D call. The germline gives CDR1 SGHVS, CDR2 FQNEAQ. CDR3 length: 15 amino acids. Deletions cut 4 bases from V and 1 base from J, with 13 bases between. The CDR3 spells CASSYGWASNTEAFF. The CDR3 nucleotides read TGTGCCAGCAGCTATGGGTGGGCCTCGAACACTGAAGCTTTCTTT. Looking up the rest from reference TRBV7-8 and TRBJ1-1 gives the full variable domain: GAGVSQSPRYKVAKRGQDVALRCDPISGHVSLFWYQQALGQGPEFLTYFQNEAQLDKSGLPSDRFFAERPEGSVSTLKIQRTQQEDSAVYLCASSYGWASNTEAFFGQGTRLTVV.

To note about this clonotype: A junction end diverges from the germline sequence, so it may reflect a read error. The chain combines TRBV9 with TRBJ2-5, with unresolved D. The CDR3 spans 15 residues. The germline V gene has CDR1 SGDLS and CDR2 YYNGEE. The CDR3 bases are TGTGTCAGCAGCCCCAAACCCACCCAACAAGAGACCCAGTACTTC. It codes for CVSSPKPTQQETQYF.

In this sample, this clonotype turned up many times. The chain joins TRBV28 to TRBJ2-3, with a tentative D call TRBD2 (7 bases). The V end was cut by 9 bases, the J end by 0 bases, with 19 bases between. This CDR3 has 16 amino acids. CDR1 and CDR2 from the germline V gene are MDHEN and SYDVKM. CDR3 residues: CASGSWGGQSTDTQYF. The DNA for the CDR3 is TGTGCCAGTGGGAGCTGGGGGGGCCAGAGCACAGATACGCAGTATTTT. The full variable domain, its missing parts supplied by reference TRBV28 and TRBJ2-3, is DVKVTQSSRYLVKRTGEKVFLECVQDMDHENMFWYRQDPGLGLRLIYFSYDVKMKEKGDIPEGYSVSREKKERFSLILESASTNQTSMYLCASGSWGGQSTDTQYFGPGTRLTVL.

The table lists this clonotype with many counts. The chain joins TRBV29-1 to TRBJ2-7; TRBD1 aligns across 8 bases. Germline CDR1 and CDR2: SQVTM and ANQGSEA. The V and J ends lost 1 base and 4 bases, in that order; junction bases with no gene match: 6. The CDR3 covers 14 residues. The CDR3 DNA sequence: TGCAGCGTTGAAGTCCGACAGGGGACTTACGAGCAGTACTTC. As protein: CSVEVRQGTYEQYF.

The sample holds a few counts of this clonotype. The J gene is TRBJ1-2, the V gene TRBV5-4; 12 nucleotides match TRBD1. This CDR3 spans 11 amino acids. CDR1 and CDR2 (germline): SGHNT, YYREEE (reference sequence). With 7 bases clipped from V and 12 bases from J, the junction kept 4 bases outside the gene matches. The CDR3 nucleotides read TGTGCCAGCGAGGGACAGGGGGCCGACACCTTC. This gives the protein CASEGQGADTF. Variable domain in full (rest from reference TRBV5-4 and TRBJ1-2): ETGVTQSPTHLIKTRGQQVTLRCSSQSGHNTVSWYQQALGQGPQFIFQYYREEENGRGNFPPRFSGLQFPNYSSELNVNALELDDSALYLCASEGQGADTFGSGTRLTVV.